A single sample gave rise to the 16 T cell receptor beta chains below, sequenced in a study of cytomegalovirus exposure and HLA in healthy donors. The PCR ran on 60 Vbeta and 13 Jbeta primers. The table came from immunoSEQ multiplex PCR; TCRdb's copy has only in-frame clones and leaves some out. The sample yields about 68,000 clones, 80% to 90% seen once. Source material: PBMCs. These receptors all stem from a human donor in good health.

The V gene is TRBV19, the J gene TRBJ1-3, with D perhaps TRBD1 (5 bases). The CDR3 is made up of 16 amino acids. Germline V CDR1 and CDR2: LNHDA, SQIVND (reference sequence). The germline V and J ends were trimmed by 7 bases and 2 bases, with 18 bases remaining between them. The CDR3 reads CASTQRGGLAGNTIYF. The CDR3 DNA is TGTGCCAGTACCCAACGGGGGGGTTTGGCTGGAAACACCATATATTTT.

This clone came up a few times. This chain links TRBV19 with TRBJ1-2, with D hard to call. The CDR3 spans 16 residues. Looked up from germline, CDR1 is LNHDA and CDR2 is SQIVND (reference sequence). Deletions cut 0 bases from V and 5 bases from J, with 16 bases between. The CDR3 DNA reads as TGTGCCAGTAGTATAGAGGTGCCAAACTTCCTTTATGGCTACACCTTC. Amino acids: CASSIEVPNFLYGYTF.

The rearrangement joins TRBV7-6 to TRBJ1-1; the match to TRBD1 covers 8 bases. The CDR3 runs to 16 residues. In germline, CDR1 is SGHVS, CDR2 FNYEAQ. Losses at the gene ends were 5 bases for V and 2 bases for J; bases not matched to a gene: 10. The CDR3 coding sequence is TGTGCCAGCAGCCTACGACCGGACAGGGCAAACACTGAAGCTTTCTTT. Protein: CASSLRPDRANTEAFF.

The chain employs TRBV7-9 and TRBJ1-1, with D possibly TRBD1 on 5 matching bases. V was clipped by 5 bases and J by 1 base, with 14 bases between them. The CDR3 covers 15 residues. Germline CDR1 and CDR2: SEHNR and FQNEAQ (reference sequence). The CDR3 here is CASSNQGYSNTEAFF. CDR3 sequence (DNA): TGTGCCAGCAGCAACCAGGGCTACTCGAACACTGAAGCTTTCTTT.

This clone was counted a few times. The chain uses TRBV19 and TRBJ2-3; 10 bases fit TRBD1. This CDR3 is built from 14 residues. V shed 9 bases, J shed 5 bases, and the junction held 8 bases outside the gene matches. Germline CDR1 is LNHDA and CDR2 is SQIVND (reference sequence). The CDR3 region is CASRVGQGLDTQYF. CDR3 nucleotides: TGTGCCAGCCGGGTGGGACAGGGGCTAGATACGCAGTATTTT.

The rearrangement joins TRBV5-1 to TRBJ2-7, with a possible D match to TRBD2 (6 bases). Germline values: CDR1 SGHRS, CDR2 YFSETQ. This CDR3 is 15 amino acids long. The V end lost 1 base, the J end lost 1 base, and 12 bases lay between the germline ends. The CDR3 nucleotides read TGCGCCAGCAGCTTGTTAACGGGGGAATCCTACGAGCAGTACTTC. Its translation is CASSLLTGESYEQYF.

The CDR3 DNA follows: TGTGCCAGCAGCCGAACTAGCGGCGAGCTGTTTTTT. It specifies CASSRTSGELFF. The chain uses TRBV11-2 and TRBJ2-2; TRBD2 matches at 8 bases. The CDR3 totals 12 residues. V lost 5 bases and J lost 11; bases outside the gene matches: 4. From germline, CDR1 is SGHAT and CDR2 FQNNGV.

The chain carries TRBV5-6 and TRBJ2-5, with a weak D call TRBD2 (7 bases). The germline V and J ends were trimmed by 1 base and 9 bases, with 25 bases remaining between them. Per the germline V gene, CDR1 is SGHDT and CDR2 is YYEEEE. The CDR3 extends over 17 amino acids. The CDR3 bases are TGTGCCAGCAGCTTGAGCGTAGTAGCGGGTGGCTACAGGGCCCAGTACTTC. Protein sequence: CASSLSVVAGGYRAQYF.

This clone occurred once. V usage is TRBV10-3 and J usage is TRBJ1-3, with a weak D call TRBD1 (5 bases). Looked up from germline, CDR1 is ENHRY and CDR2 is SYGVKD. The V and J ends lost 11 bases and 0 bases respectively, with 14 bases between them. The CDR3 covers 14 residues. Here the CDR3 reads CASIRGDSGNTIYF. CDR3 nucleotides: TGTGCCTCAATAAGGGGCGACTCTGGAAACACCATATATTTT.

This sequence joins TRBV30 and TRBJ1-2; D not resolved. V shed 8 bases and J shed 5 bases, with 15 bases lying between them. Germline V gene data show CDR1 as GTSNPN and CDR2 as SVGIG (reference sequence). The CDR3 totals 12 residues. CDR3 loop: CALGFGWYGYTF. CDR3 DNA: TGTGCCCTCGGGTTCGGATGGTATGGCTACACCTTC.

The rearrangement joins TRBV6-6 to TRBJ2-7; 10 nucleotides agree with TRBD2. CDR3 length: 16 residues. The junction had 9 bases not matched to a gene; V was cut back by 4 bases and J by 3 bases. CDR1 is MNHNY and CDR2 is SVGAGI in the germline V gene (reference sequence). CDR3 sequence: CASSFPRTSGNYEQYF. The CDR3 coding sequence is TGTGCCAGCAGTTTTCCGCGGACTAGCGGCAACTACGAGCAGTACTTC.

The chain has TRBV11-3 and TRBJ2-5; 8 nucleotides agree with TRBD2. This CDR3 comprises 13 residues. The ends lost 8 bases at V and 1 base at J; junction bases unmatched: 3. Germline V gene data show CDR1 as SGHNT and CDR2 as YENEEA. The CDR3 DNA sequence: TGTGCCAGCGCGGGGGGACCCCAAGAGACCCAGTACTTC. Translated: CASAGGPQETQYF.

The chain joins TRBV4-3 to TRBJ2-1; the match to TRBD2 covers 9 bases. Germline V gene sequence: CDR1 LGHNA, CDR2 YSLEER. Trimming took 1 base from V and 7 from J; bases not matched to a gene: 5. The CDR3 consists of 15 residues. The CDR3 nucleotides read TGCGCCAGCAGCCAAGTCGCGGGGGGGCCAAATGAGCAGTTCTTC. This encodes CASSQVAGGPNEQFF.

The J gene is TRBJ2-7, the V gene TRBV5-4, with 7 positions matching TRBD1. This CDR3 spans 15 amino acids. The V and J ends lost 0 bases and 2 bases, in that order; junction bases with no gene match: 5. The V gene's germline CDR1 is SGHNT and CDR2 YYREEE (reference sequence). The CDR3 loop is CASSLATGLTYEQYF. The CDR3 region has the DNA TGTGCCAGCAGCTTGGCGACAGGGCTTACCTACGAGCAGTACTTC.

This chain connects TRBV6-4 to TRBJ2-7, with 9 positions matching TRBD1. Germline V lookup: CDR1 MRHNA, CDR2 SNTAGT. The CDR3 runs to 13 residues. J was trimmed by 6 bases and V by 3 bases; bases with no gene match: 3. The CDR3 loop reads CASSEGTGLEQYF. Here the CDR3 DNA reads TGTGCCAGCAGTGAGGGGACAGGGCTCGAGCAGTACTTC.

CDR3 amino acids: CASSDRVGVAGELFF. CDR3 nucleotide sequence: TGTGCCAGCAGTGACAGGGTCGGGGTCGCCGGGGAGCTGTTTTTT. The rearrangement links TRBV27 to TRBJ2-2; 7 nucleotides agree with TRBD1. With V trimmed by 5 bases and J by 6 bases, 9 bases remained unmatched. The CDR3 length is 15 residues. CDR1 is MNHEY, CDR2 SMNVEV, per germline (reference sequence).